Following are 18 T cell receptor beta chains from one sample sequenced in a study of Graves' ophthalmopathy and Graves' hyperthyroidism. RNA transcripts provided the template for amplifying TCR beta CDR3 regions. First-round RT-PCR used HTBI primers; second-round multiplex PCR followed. TCRdb analysed the multiplex PCR reads with MiXCR anew, one entry per CDR3 protein. The sample includes 600,000 to 950,000 distinct CDR3 sequences, 35% to 50% of them seen just once. What was sequenced was peripheral blood. These receptors all stem from an adult man with Graves' ophthalmopathy.

The V gene is TRBV5-5, the J gene TRBJ1-6; D is uncertain. The CDR3 totals 14 residues. V was trimmed by 2 bases and J by 9 bases, leaving 12 bases between them. Germline V gives CDR1 SGHKS, CDR2 YYEKEE (reference sequence). Here the CDR3 DNA reads TGTGCCAGCAGCTTTGGCAAGGATACTTCACCCCTCCACTTT. Translating gives CASSFGKDTSPLHF.

The CDR3 nucleotides are TGTGCCAGCAGTGAATTTGAGCAAACTAGCACAGATACGCAGTATTTT. Amino acids: CASSEFEQTSTDTQYF. The chain joins TRBV25-1 to TRBJ2-3; D gene unclear. Germline V gene sequence: CDR1 MGHDK, CDR2 SYGVNS. V was clipped by 1 base and J by 0 bases, with 11 bases between them. The CDR3 is 16 amino acids.

This clonotype has a single count. The chain employs TRBV10-3 and TRBJ2-7; the D gene is possibly TRBD2 (7 bases). CDR3 length: 16 amino acids. In germline, CDR1 is ENHRY, CDR2 SYGVKD. V lost 6 bases and J lost 0, with 18 bases in between. This chain's CDR3 is CAIRTGASGNSYEQYF. CDR3 bases: TGTGCCATCAGAACGGGGGCTAGCGGAAACTCCTACGAGCAGTACTTC.

This clonotype was seen ten or more times. The V gene is TRBV6-5, the J gene TRBJ1-5; TRBD1 agrees at 11 bases. From germline, CDR1 is MNHEY and CDR2 SVGAGI. The CDR3 sequence is 15 residues long. V lost 2 bases, J lost 6 bases, and 3 bases stayed unmatched. DNA for the CDR3: TGTGCCAGCAGTTACGGACAGGGGGCTGGTCAGCCCCAGCATTTT. This codes for CASSYGQGAGQPQHF.

This clonotype was detected many times. The rearrangement links TRBV2 to TRBJ2-5, with TRBD1 matching 8 bases. V lost 5 bases and J lost 5; bases outside the gene matches: 4. Germline V gene lookup returns CDR1 SNHLY and CDR2 FYNNEI. The CDR3 is 13 amino acids. CDR3 in DNA: TGTGCCAGCAGTACAGGGGGGAGGGAGACCCAGTACTTC. Protein: CASSTGGRETQYF.

This clonotype was seen more than once but under ten times. The rearrangement joins TRBV5-1 to TRBJ2-5; the match to TRBD2 covers 8 bases. The CDR3 is 15 residues long. After removal of 0 bases from V and 5 bases from J, the junction contained 6 bases not matched to a gene. Germline V lookup: CDR1 SGHRS, CDR2 YFSETQ. For the CDR3, the DNA is TGCGCCAGCAGCTTGGCCCTGGCGGGAGGCGAGACCCAGTACTTC. Its translation is CASSLALAGGETQYF. Full variable domain (outside the CDR3, taken from reference TRBV5-1 and TRBJ2-5): KAGVTQTPRYLIKTRGQQVTLSCSPISGHRSVSWYQQTPGQGLQFLFEYFSETQRNKGNFPGRFSGRQFSNSRSEMNVSTLELGDSALYLCASSLALAGGETQYFGPGTRLLVL.

This clonotype has a count of ten or more. The J gene is TRBJ2-5, the V gene TRBV6-4; D is tentatively TRBD1 or TRBD2 (5 bases each). Trimming removed 0 bases from V and 7 bases from J, with 9 bases in between. Germline V CDR1 and CDR2: MRHNA, SNTAGT. The CDR3 is made up of 13 amino acids. The CDR3 DNA reads TGTGCCAGCAGTGACTCGCCGGGGCTGACCCAGTACTTC. Protein sequence: CASSDSPGLTQYF.

This clonotype was seen a few times. The genes are TRBV2 and TRBJ1-2; 7 positions match TRBD1. V was pared by 7 bases and J by 8 bases, with 19 bases of the junction left unmatched. Germline-derived CDR1 and CDR2 are SNHLY and FYNNEI. CDR3 length: 16 amino acids. CDR3 in amino acids: CASTPGAAGGKTGYTF. DNA of the CDR3: TGTGCCAGCACCCCGGGGGCCGCAGGGGGTAAAACGGGCTACACCTTC.

This clonotype was observed a few times. The chain carries TRBV20-1 and TRBJ2-5; tentatively, D is TRBD2 (7 bases). CDR3 size: 15 residues. Germline V gene data show CDR1 as DFQATT and CDR2 as SNEGSKA (reference sequence). Trimming removed 0 bases from V and 4 bases from J, with 15 bases in between. DNA of the CDR3: TGCAGTGCTAGAGATCCGGGGGGCGGAGGAGAGACCCAGTACTTC. It specifies CSARDPGGGGETQYF.

This clonotype has only a few counts. CDR3 DNA sequence: TGCGCCAGCAGCGGGGACATACAAGAGACCCAGTACTTC. Amino acids: CASSGDIQETQYF. The chain recombines TRBV5-1 with TRBJ2-5; tentative D call: TRBD1 (6 bases). The V and J ends lost 4 bases and 2 bases respectively, with 9 bases between them. There are 13 residues in the CDR3. Germline CDR1 reads SGHRS; CDR2 reads YFSETQ.

V usage is TRBV2 and J usage is TRBJ1-2; TRBD1 matches 10 bases. This CDR3 is 16 amino acids long. CDR1 and CDR2 (germline): SNHLY, FYNNEI. V was clipped by 6 bases and J by 4 bases; unmatched bases: 11. The CDR3 DNA is TGTGCCAGCAGCGGATCCGGGACAGGGGAAGTCTATGGCTACACCTTC. Encoded protein: CASSGSGTGEVYGYTF.

This clonotype appeared a few times. This chain links TRBV6-6 with TRBJ1-4; no firm D call. This CDR3 has 13 amino acids. V was trimmed by 6 bases and J by 5 bases, leaving 10 bases between them. Per the germline V gene, CDR1 is MNHNY and CDR2 is SVGAGI (reference sequence). CDR3 residues: CASSQVANEKLFF. The DNA for the CDR3 is TGTGCCAGCAGCCAAGTGGCAAATGAAAAACTGTTTTTT.

This clonotype was detected only a few times. The genes are TRBV5-8 and TRBJ2-5; D is ambiguous. The CDR3 runs to 14 residues. The germline V and J ends were trimmed by 2 bases and 1 base, with 9 bases remaining between them. CDR1 and CDR2 from the germline V gene are SGHTS and YDEGEE. The CDR3 sequence is CASSFDTRQETQYF. The CDR3 DNA follows: TGTGCCAGCAGCTTCGACACTCGCCAAGAGACCCAGTACTTC.

The rearrangement uses TRBV7-3 and TRBJ2-7; D possibly matches TRBD1 or TRBD2 (7 bases each). The V gene's germline CDR1 is SGHTA and CDR2 FQGTGA. The CDR3 length is 15 residues. V lost 6 bases to trimming and J lost 4 bases, with 19 bases between them. This CDR3 is CASSEAGQWSYEQYF. The CDR3 nucleotides are TGTGCCAGCAGTGAAGCGGGACAGTGGTCTTACGAGCAGTACTTC.

Concerning this clonotype itself: Possible read error: a much larger clone is one base away. The chain recombines TRBV13 with TRBJ1-6; perhaps TRBD1 as D (6 bases). There are 14 residues in the CDR3. V dropped 4 bases and J dropped 5 bases, with 9 bases sitting between them. Germline lookup yields CDR1 PRHDT and CDR2 FYEKMQ (reference sequence). The CDR3 coding sequence is TGTGCCAGCAGCTCCGGGGGGCATAATTCACCCCTCCACTTT. It is translated as CASSSGGHNSPLHF.

This clonotype was seen a few times. The chain uses TRBV28 and TRBJ1-2, with D maybe TRBD1 (6 bases). Germline values: CDR1 MDHEN, CDR2 SYDVKM. V lost 5 bases and J 8 bases, leaving 9 bases between the germline ends. The CDR3 has 11 amino acids. Here the CDR3 DNA reads TGTGCCAGCAGTGACAGGTCCGGCTACACCTTC. This encodes CASSDRSGYTF.

This clonotype was counted many times. The chain recombines TRBV15 with TRBJ1-4; TRBD1 matches at 11 bases. Unmatched junction bases numbered 5, after V lost 5 bases and J lost 6 bases. CDR3 length equals 15 residues. Germline lookup yields CDR1 LNHNV and CDR2 YYDKDF (reference sequence). In DNA, the CDR3 is TGTGCCACCAGCCAAGGACAGGGGGCAGATGAAAAACTGTTTTTT. It yields the protein CATSQGQGADEKLFF.

This chain links TRBV11-2 with TRBJ2-5, with a tentative D call TRBD1 (6 bases). Trimming left V 5 bases short and J 5 bases short, with 18 bases between. CDR1 and CDR2 from the germline V gene are SGHAT and FQNNGV. The CDR3 loop spans 15 amino acids. The CDR3 sequence: CASSVGAGVKETQYF. As DNA, the CDR3 is TGTGCCAGCAGCGTTGGGGCAGGGGTTAAGGAGACCCAGTACTTC.